The 18 T cell receptor beta chains listed next were all sequenced from one sample in a study of follicular helper T cells after annual influenza vaccination. The method was immunoSEQ multiplex PCR; TCRdb's version includes in-frame clones alone and lacks a portion of them. This table holds 4,000 or so clones, more than 75% found once. The time point denotes: 2014-2015 season, 7 days after vaccination. Material: CXCR5- memory CD4+ T cells sorted from blood, obtained 7 days after influenza vaccination. These receptors were obtained from an adult who received the influenza vaccine.

The V and J genes are TRBV10-3 and TRBJ1-2; 7 bases match TRBD1. V gave up 3 bases and J gave up 3 bases; unmatched junction bases: 13. The V gene's germline CDR1 is ENHRY and CDR2 SYGVKD. This CDR3 is built from 17 residues. CDR3 in amino acids: CAISEVTGRGEHYGYTF. The CDR3 DNA is TGTGCCATCAGTGAAGTGACAGGGCGTGGGGAGCACTATGGCTACACCTTC.

V gene TRBV5-1 combines with J gene TRBJ2-7; TRBD1 aligns across 9 bases. Trimming took 4 bases from V and 6 from J; bases not matched to a gene: 8. This CDR3 spans 14 amino acids. From germline, CDR1 is SGHRS and CDR2 YFSETQ. DNA of the CDR3: TGCGCCAGCAGCCAGGGACAGGGAGTTCTCGAGCAGTACTTC. Protein: CASSQGQGVLEQYF.

The chain combines TRBV2 with TRBJ2-5; D may be TRBD1 (5 bases). The germline V and J ends were trimmed by 8 bases and 4 bases, with 14 bases remaining between them. Germline V CDR1 and CDR2: SNHLY, FYNNEI. This CDR3 spans 13 amino acids. CDR3 DNA sequence: TGTGCCAGCCATAGGGGTGTCGTAGAGACCCAGTACTTC. It yields the protein CASHRGVVETQYF.

This clone was picked up one time. This chain links TRBV7-2 with TRBJ2-2; 7 nucleotides match TRBD1. The CDR3 is 15 residues long. V was clipped by 5 bases and J by 2 bases; unmatched bases: 5. CDR1 is SGHTA and CDR2 is FQGNSA in the germline V gene. In DNA form, the CDR3 reads TGTGCCAGCAGCCCTCGGGACAGTAACACCGGGGAGCTGTTTTTT. It yields the protein CASSPRDSNTGELFF.

This chain connects TRBV6-6 to TRBJ1-2; TRBD1 is a possible D gene (5 bases). The CDR3 contains 15 residues. Trimming took 7 bases from V and 4 from J, leaving 19 bases between them. Germline V CDR1 and CDR2: MNHNY, SVGAGI (reference sequence). CDR3 region: CASIYSGMGIYGYTF. The CDR3 DNA is TGTGCCAGCATCTACTCAGGGATGGGAATCTATGGCTACACCTTC.

This sequence joins TRBV30 and TRBJ1-3; D gene ambiguous. This CDR3 comprises 13 residues. Trimming left V 2 bases short and J 0 bases short, with 5 bases between. CDR1 is GTSNPN and CDR2 is SVGIG in the germline V gene (reference sequence). CDR3 protein: CAWSMSSGNTIYF. CDR3 nucleotide sequence: TGTGCCTGGAGTATGAGCTCTGGAAACACCATATATTTT.

The chain joins TRBV7-8 to TRBJ2-1; D perhaps matches TRBD2 (6 bases). Per the germline V gene, CDR1 is SGHVS and CDR2 is FQNEAQ. This CDR3 has 14 residues. V was clipped by 10 bases and J by 4 bases, with 17 bases between them. The CDR3 DNA sequence: TGTGCCACCCGGGTGGGAGGTACATACAATGAGCAGTTCTTC. This translates into CATRVGGTYNEQFF. Supplemented by reference TRBV7-8 and TRBJ2-1, the full variable domain reads GAGVSQSPRYKVAKRGQDVALRCDPISGHVSLFWYQQALGQGPEFLTYFQNEAQLDKSGLPSDRFFAERPEGSVSTLKIQRTQQEDSAVYLCATRVGGTYNEQFFGPGTRLTVL.

The genes are TRBV15 and TRBJ2-1; the D is unclear. Germline V gives CDR1 LNHNV, CDR2 YYDKDF (reference sequence). Trimming stripped 0 bases from V and 4 bases from J, with 10 bases between. The CDR3 has 15 residues. CDR3: CATSRDPGNYNEQFF. In DNA, the CDR3 is TGTGCCACCAGCAGAGATCCAGGCAATTACAATGAGCAGTTCTTC. The whole variable domain, remainder taken from reference TRBV15 and TRBJ2-1, is DAMVIQNPRYQVTQFGKPVTLSCSQTLNHNVMYWYQQKSSQAPKLLFHYYDKDFNNEADTPDNFQSRRPNTSFCFLDIRSPGLGDTAMYLCATSRDPGNYNEQFFGPGTRLTVL.

The chain couples TRBV11-2 to TRBJ1-2, with D possibly being TRBD1 (6 bases). CDR3 length: 13 residues. Germline CDR1 is SGHAT and CDR2 is FQNNGV. V was clipped by 6 bases and J by 2 bases, with 10 bases between them. The CDR3 loop reads CASSFDRNYGYTF. The CDR3 nucleotides are TGTGCCAGCAGTTTTGACAGGAACTATGGCTACACCTTC. Full variable domain (outside the CDR3, taken from reference TRBV11-2 and TRBJ1-2): EAGVAQSPRYKIIEKRQSVAFWCNPISGHATLYWYQQILGQGPKLLIQFQNNGVVDDSQLPKDRFSAERLKGVDSTLKIQPAKLEDSAVYLCASSFDRNYGYTFGSGTRLTVV.

This chain's CDR3 is CASSGIWGNTEAFF. The DNA of the CDR3 is TGCGCCAGCAGCGGGATTTGGGGAAACACTGAAGCTTTCTTT. The genes are TRBV5-1 and TRBJ1-1; D call uncertain. Germline CDR1 and CDR2: SGHRS and YFSETQ. CDR3 length: 14 amino acids. V was pared by 4 bases and J by 2 bases, with 12 bases between.

The chain recombines TRBV6-6 with TRBJ1-5; no definite D call. CDR3 length equals 12 residues. The ends were cut back, 5 bases at V and 6 bases at J, with 8 bases in the middle. Germline-derived CDR1 and CDR2 are MNHNY and SVGAGI (reference sequence). The DNA of the CDR3 is TGTGCCAGCAGTCGCACGGGTCAGCCCCAGCATTTT. It specifies CASSRTGQPQHF.

The table lists this clone with a few counts. The chain links TRBV2 to TRBJ2-7, with TRBD1 matching 9 bases. The junction had 1 base not matched to a gene; V was cut back by 2 bases and J by 2 bases. Germline V gives CDR1 SNHLY, CDR2 FYNNEI. This CDR3 region has 14 residues. The CDR3 here is CASSERTGAYEQYF. CDR3 nucleotide sequence: TGTGCCAGCAGTGAAAGGACAGGGGCCTACGAGCAGTACTTC.

The chain employs TRBV28 and TRBJ1-1, with a weak D call TRBD1 (6 bases). Deletions cut 5 bases from V and 1 base from J, with 20 bases between. The germline CDR1 and CDR2 sequences are MDHEN and SYDVKM. The CDR3 totals 17 residues. CDR3 in DNA: TGTGCCAGCAGTCCCATGTCCTGGGGGCAGCCGAACACTGAAGCTTTCTTT. Amino acid sequence: CASSPMSWGQPNTEAFF. Combining the CDR3 with reference TRBV28 and TRBJ1-1 gives the whole variable domain DVKVTQSSRYLVKRTGEKVFLECVQDMDHENMFWYRQDPGLGLRLIYFSYDVKMKEKGDIPEGYSVSREKKERFSLILESASTNQTSMYLCASSPMSWGQPNTEAFFGQGTRLTVV.

This chain links TRBV4-2 with TRBJ2-7; TRBD2 aligns across 7 bases. Germline V gives CDR1 LGHNA, CDR2 YNFKEQ. J lost 7 bases, V lost 0 bases, and 15 bases had no gene match. This CDR3 is 17 amino acids long. The CDR3 DNA is TGTGCCAGCAGCCAAGATTCGCGGGGGACCTACGCGGGGGAGCAGTACTTC. It yields the protein CASSQDSRGTYAGEQYF.

V usage is TRBV2 and J usage is TRBJ1-3; no definite D call. CDR1 is SNHLY, CDR2 FYNNEI, per germline. V lost 8 bases, J lost 6 bases, and 14 bases lay in between. CDR3 size: 13 residues. CDR3 amino acids: CASGTSLVNTIYF. Written as DNA, the CDR3 is TGTGCCAGCGGAACCAGTCTCGTAAACACCATATATTTT.

The CDR3 protein is CASSPSSSLSTQPQHF. The CDR3 bases are TGTGCCAGCAGCCCATCAAGTAGTCTCTCCACTCAGCCCCAGCATTTT. J is TRBJ1-5 and V is TRBV7-8; D not certain. The CDR3 is 16 residues long. Germline V CDR1 and CDR2: SGHVS, FQNEAQ. V was clipped by 5 bases and J by 6 bases, with 20 bases between them.

The count of this clone is one. V gene TRBV5-1 combines with J gene TRBJ2-3; a weak D match, TRBD2 (6 bases). This CDR3 has 15 amino acids. Germline CDR1 reads SGHRS; CDR2 reads YFSETQ. V lost 2 bases and J lost 2, with 12 bases in between. The chain's CDR3 is CASSFSGTPTDTQYF. CDR3 bases: TGCGCCAGCAGCTTCTCCGGGACTCCCACAGATACGCAGTATTTT.

This sequence joins TRBV2 and TRBJ2-5; D is unclear. V shed 5 bases and J shed 5 bases, with 15 bases lying between them. The CDR3 length is 14 residues. From germline, CDR1 is SNHLY and CDR2 FYNNEI. The CDR3 protein is CASSKDSWDETQYF. CDR3 DNA sequence: TGTGCCAGCAGTAAAGATTCATGGGATGAGACCCAGTACTTC.